This TCR beta chain was identified in a study of cytomegalovirus exposure and HLA in healthy donors. TCRdb keeps only in-frame clones here, not all; method: immunoSEQ multiplex PCR. In the table there are more than 95,000 clones, about 88% of which are singletons. Germline CDR1 MNHNS, CDR2 SASEGT. The CDR3 length is 15 residues. V trimming: 6 bases; J trimming: 8 bases; junction bases outside the gene matches: 8. This TCR derives from a woman aged 18 to 35 in good health and CMV-seronegative. Sequencing input: PBMCs. The chain is built from TRBV6-1 and TRBJ2-1; TRBD1 matches 12 bases. The CDR3 DNA reads TGTGCCAGCAGATACGGGACAGGGGGCAAAGATGAGCAGTTCTTC. Amino acid sequence: CASRYGTGGKDEQFF.